Included here is one TCR beta chain sequence, with context. The clone's antigen remains unknown. No base quality information exists; no much larger clone differs at one position. From a lookup of the germline V gene, CDR1 and CDR2 are MDHEN and SYDVKM. Unmatched junction bases come to 11, with V trimmed by 3 bases and J by 5 bases. Reading from cysteine to phenylalanine, the CDR3 counts 16 amino acids. The sequence is cut down to CDR3 DNA, 48 bases in frame from base 1. The data were obtained in a study of technical replicates of blood from a few donors (dated by TCRdb to about 2017). The library was made by the immunoSEQ multiplex PCR assay. Held by TCRdb, this immuneACCESS table contains in-frame sequences only and omits some clones. Under half of the omission traces to an unresolved V gene where checked; the cause of the rest is unknown. Recorded for this sample are about 100,000 clones; 95% of them occurred a single time. The top ten clones comprise 0.34% of the sample.

The sequence links TRBV28 to TRBJ2-7, with 9 middle bases fitting TRBD1. Sequencing was carried out using T cells isolated from PBMCs. The source of this sequence is a human donor in good health. The CDR3 loop reads CASSFITGTGSHEQYF. The base sequence is TGTGCCAGCAGTTTTATTACCGGGACAGGGTCCCACGAGCAGTACTTC.